The 25 T cell receptor beta chains given below trace back to one sample, sequenced in a study of beta chain features in type 1 diabetes. The authors reverse transcribed all of the isolated RNA, so sequencing captured expressed TCRB transcripts. Profiled with immunoSEQ multiplex PCR; TCRdb holds only in-frame clones, not every one. The sample yields 38,000 or so clones, around 60% seen once. The sequenced sample consisted of Tregs from blood. Source of these receptors: a woman younger than 45 in good health.

The V call is TRBV5-1, the J call TRBJ1-6; D may be TRBD1 (5 bases). The length of the CDR3 is 16 residues. Germline V CDR1 and CDR2: SGHRS, YFSETQ. V gave up 5 bases and J gave up 3 bases, with 15 bases separating them. CDR3 DNA sequence: TGCGCCAGCAGTTTGAGGGAGGGGATCTATAATTCACCCCTCCACTTT. Protein: CASSLREGIYNSPLHF.

V and J are TRBV27 and TRBJ2-5, with 7 bases lining up with TRBD1. The V gene's germline CDR1 is MNHEY and CDR2 SMNVEV (reference sequence). The CDR3 runs to 16 residues. After removal of 5 bases from V and 0 bases from J, the junction contained 9 bases not matched to a gene. CDR3 coding DNA: TGTGCCAGCAGTCCCGGGACAGTTAGGTACCAAGAGACCCAGTACTTC. Amino acid sequence: CASSPGTVRYQETQYF.

The chain is built from TRBV23-1 and TRBJ1-1, with TRBD1 identical over 10 bases. TRBV23-1 is filed as an ORF, its function uncertain. The CDR3 is 18 residues long. Unmatched junction bases numbered 14, after V lost 6 bases and J lost 1 base. In nucleotides, the CDR3 is TGCGCCAGCAGACCATCAGATGGGGACAGGGGCCCGAACACTGAAGCTTTCTTT. Amino acids: CASRPSDGDRGPNTEAFF.

In this sample, this clone is medium-sized (0.01 to 0.1%). V and J are TRBV28 and TRBJ1-5, with 7 positions matching TRBD1. The CDR3 runs to 14 residues. Germline V gives CDR1 MDHEN, CDR2 SYDVKM. Losses at the gene ends were 6 bases for V and 3 bases for J; bases not matched to a gene: 5. As DNA, the CDR3 is TGTGCCAGCAGCCGGACAGGATACAATCAGCCCCAGCATTTT. Its translation: CASSRTGYNQPQHF.

This chain joins TRBV6-4 and TRBJ2-5, with TRBD1 identical over 12 bases. This CDR3 has 13 residues. Germline values: CDR1 MRHNA, CDR2 SNTAGT. J was trimmed by 5 bases and V by 10 bases; bases with no gene match: 5. This CDR3 is CATGTGGRETQYF. For the CDR3, the DNA is TGTGCCACCGGGACAGGGGGCAGGGAGACCCAGTACTTC.

This clone has more than one count but fewer than ten. The chain recombines TRBV11-3 with TRBJ2-1, with D possibly matching TRBD2 (6 bases). Trimming shortened V by 1 base and J by 6 bases, and 13 bases separated the two germline ends. The germline gives CDR1 SGHNT, CDR2 YENEEA. The CDR3 has 15 amino acids. CDR3 coding DNA: TGTGCCAGCAGCTTAGGACCTAGCGTAGTCAATGAGCAGTTCTTC. Translating it yields CASSLGPSVVNEQFF.

Regarding this clone: One end of the junction does not line up with germline, which may come from a read error. The CDR3 is CASSRSTSGTQETQYF. The CDR3 nucleotides are TGTGCCAGCAGCCGTTCGACTAGCGGGACCCAAGAGACCCAGTACTTC. The chain carries TRBV4-1 and TRBJ2-5, with 11 bases lining up with TRBD2. Germline V gives CDR1 MGHRA, CDR2 YSYEKL. The CDR3 sequence is 16 residues long.

This clone was seen more than once but under ten times. J is TRBJ2-7 and V is TRBV29-1; TRBD1 aligns across 7 bases. The CDR3 totals 14 residues. Germline V lookup: CDR1 SQVTM, CDR2 ANQGSEA. V was clipped by 4 bases and J by 1 base; unmatched bases: 7. The CDR3 DNA follows: TGCAGCGTTGCACCAGGACAGGAGTCCTACGAGCAGTACTTC. Translating gives CSVAPGQESYEQYF.

In its sample, this clone was seen once. V usage is TRBV10-3 and J usage is TRBJ2-1, with no clear D. Germline V CDR1 and CDR2: ENHRY, SYGVKD. The V end was cut by 8 bases, the J end by 6 bases, with 8 bases between. This CDR3 is built from 11 residues. The DNA of the CDR3 is TGTGCCATCCGTGGCAGCAATGAGCAGTTCTTC. Protein: CAIRGSNEQFF.

This clone was recorded a few times. This chain uses TRBV6-1 with TRBJ2-3, with 10 bases aligning to TRBD1. CDR1 and CDR2 from the germline V gene are MNHNS and SASEGT. The CDR3 is 13 residues long. J was trimmed by 6 bases and V by 7 bases; bases with no gene match: 4. CDR3: CASKGTGVDTQYF. The CDR3 DNA reads TGTGCCAGCAAGGGGACAGGGGTGGATACGCAGTATTTT.

This clone has only a few counts. The J gene is TRBJ2-1, the V gene TRBV7-9; 12 nucleotides align to TRBD2. From germline, CDR1 is SEHNR and CDR2 FQNEAQ (reference sequence). V dropped 6 bases and J dropped 10; count of bases not matched to a gene: 10. The CDR3 covers 15 residues. CDR3: CASRRLGLAGREQFF. CDR3 nucleotides: TGTGCCAGCAGACGCCTAGGACTAGCGGGAAGGGAGCAGTTCTTC.

This chain connects TRBV7-9 to TRBJ2-1, with 7 bases lining up with TRBD2. In germline, CDR1 is SEHNR, CDR2 FQNEAQ (reference sequence). The CDR3 has 13 residues. V was pared by 0 bases and J by 7 bases, with 0 bases of the junction left unmatched. CDR3 DNA sequence: TGTGCCAGCAGCTTAGCAGCGGGAAATGAGCAGTTCTTC. This translates into CASSLAAGNEQFF.

This chain joins TRBV4-2 and TRBJ2-5, with 7 positions matching TRBD2. V trimming: 2 bases; J trimming: 5 bases; junction bases outside the gene matches: 5. The V gene's germline CDR1 is LGHNA and CDR2 YNFKEQ. The CDR3 spans 14 residues. CDR3 coding DNA: TGTGCCAGCAGCCAAAAAGGACTAGGGGAGACCCAGTACTTC. Protein product: CASSQKGLGETQYF.

This chain connects TRBV11-1 to TRBJ1-1; the D gene is possibly TRBD1 (6 bases). This CDR3 is built from 14 residues. Trimming removed 3 bases from V and 4 bases from J, with 12 bases in between. The germline V gene encodes CDR1 SGHAT and CDR2 FQDESV (reference sequence). The CDR3 DNA reads as TGTGCCAGCAGCTTTCACAGGGTAGGCACTGAAGCTTTCTTT. Translating gives CASSFHRVGTEAFF. Full variable domain (outside the CDR3, taken from reference TRBV11-1 and TRBJ1-1): EAEVAQSPRYKITEKSQAVAFWCDPISGHATLYWYRQILGQGPELLVQFQDESVVDDSQLPKDRFSAERLKGVDSTLKIQPAELGDSAMYLCASSFHRVGTEAFFGQGTRLTVV.

The chain employs TRBV10-3 and TRBJ2-7, with unresolved D. The CDR3 runs 12 residues. The germline V and J ends were trimmed by 4 bases and 7 bases, with 11 bases remaining between them. Germline CDR1 reads ENHRY; CDR2 reads SYGVKD. The CDR3 spells CAISVRVGEQYF. The DNA for the CDR3 is TGTGCCATCAGTGTACGGGTCGGAGAGCAGTACTTC.

This clone was observed a few times. The chain has TRBV7-3 and TRBJ2-1; D is perhaps TRBD2 (6 bases). The ends were cut back, 6 bases at V and 4 bases at J, with 13 bases in the middle. Germline CDR1 is SGHTA and CDR2 is FQGTGA. The length of the CDR3 is 14 residues. CDR3 amino acids: CASSARGLYNEQFF. DNA for the CDR3: TGTGCCAGCAGTGCTCGGGGGTTATACAATGAGCAGTTCTTC.

This clone has a handful of counts. A junction end diverges from the germline sequence, so it may reflect a read error. The chain carries TRBV27 and TRBJ2-1; a possible D gene is TRBD2 (6 bases). This CDR3 has 16 amino acids. Germline values: CDR1 MNHEY, CDR2 SMNVEV (reference sequence). The CDR3, as DNA: TGTGCCAGCAGTAGATCCGGGAGACCCTCCCACAATGAGCAGTTCTTC. This sequence encodes CASSRSGRPSHNEQFF.

V gene TRBV2 combines with J gene TRBJ2-3; 7 bases are shared with TRBD2. V was pared by 7 bases and J by 5 bases, with 18 bases of the junction left unmatched. The CDR3 contains 17 residues. Per germline, CDR1 SNHLY and CDR2 FYNNEI. CDR3 sequence: CASNVGTGGGHVDTQYF. DNA for the CDR3: TGTGCCAGCAACGTTGGAACGGGAGGAGGACATGTAGATACGCAGTATTTT. Complete variable domain (other parts from reference TRBV2 and TRBJ2-3): EPEVTQTPSHQVTQMGQEVILRCVPISNHLYFYWYRQILGQKVEFLVSFYNNEISEKSEIFDDQFSVERPDGSNFTLKIRSTKLEDSAMYFCASNVGTGGGHVDTQYFGPGTRLTVL.

The genes are TRBV10-3 and TRBJ1-1, with D unresolved. This CDR3 comprises 14 residues. Trimming left V 4 bases short and J 3 bases short, with 12 bases between. Germline V CDR1 and CDR2: ENHRY, SYGVKD. DNA for the CDR3: TGTGCCATCAGTGCTCGGGGTCAGGACACTGAAGCTTTCTTT. Translating gives CAISARGQDTEAFF.

The genes are TRBV7-3 and TRBJ1-6; perhaps TRBD1 as D (6 bases). V dropped 2 bases and J dropped 9 bases, with 11 bases sitting between them. Germline values: CDR1 SGHTA, CDR2 FQGTGA. This CDR3 is built from 14 residues. CDR3 DNA: TGTGCCAGCAGCTTACAGGGGACCGGTTCACCCCTCCACTTT. It is translated as CASSLQGTGSPLHF.

V usage is TRBV4-2 and J usage is TRBJ1-1; D gene unclear. The CDR3 is made up of 13 amino acids. V lost 3 bases and J 5 bases, leaving 10 bases between the germline ends. CDR1 and CDR2 (germline): LGHNA, YNFKEQ. Written as DNA, the CDR3 is TGTGCCAGCAGCCACCCCCTATGGACTGAAGCTTTCTTT. This translates into CASSHPLWTEAFF.

A single count supports this clone. J is TRBJ2-7 and V is TRBV30; unclear D gene. Trimming pared 0 bases from V and 0 bases from J, leaving 9 bases between. The CDR3 contains 14 residues. In germline, CDR1 is GTSNPN, CDR2 SVGIG (reference sequence). The CDR3 region has the DNA TGTGCCTGGAGTGTGGCCGATTACTCCTACGAGCAGTACTTC. This sequence encodes CAWSVADYSYEQYF.

This chain uses TRBV25-1 with TRBJ2-7, with D perhaps matching TRBD1 (6 bases). V lost 1 base and J lost 7, with 14 bases in between. Germline CDR1 MGHDK, CDR2 SYGVNS. The CDR3 extends over 14 amino acids. The CDR3 loop is CASSEWVRGKEQYF. CDR3 coding DNA: TGTGCCAGCAGTGAATGGGTCAGGGGAAAGGAGCAGTACTTC.

This clone has just a few counts. This chain connects TRBV18 to TRBJ2-1; 13 bases match TRBD2. This CDR3 comprises 16 residues. V lost 1 base to trimming and J lost 7 bases; unmatched junction nucleotides: 4. CDR1 KGHSH and CDR2 LQKENI come from the germline V gene. CDR3 residues: CASSPRTSGRWNEQFF. In DNA, the CDR3 is TGTGCCAGCTCACCACGGACTAGCGGGAGATGGAATGAGCAGTTCTTC. The entire variable domain, with the rest obtained from reference TRBV18 and TRBJ2-1, is as follows: NAGVMQNPRHLVRRRGQEARLRCSPMKGHSHVYWYRQLPEEGLKFMVYLQKENIIDESGMPKERFSAEFPKEGPSILRIQQVVRGDSAAYFCASSPRTSGRWNEQFFGPGTRLTVL.

The DNA for the CDR3 is TGTGCCAGCTCACCAATTGACACTTACGAGCAGTACTTC. Its protein product is CASSPIDTYEQYF. The chain has TRBV18 and TRBJ2-7; D is ambiguous. This CDR3 has 13 amino acids. With 2 bases removed from V and 4 bases from J, the gap between germline ends came to 9 bases. CDR1 and CDR2 (germline): KGHSH, LQKENI.